A single T cell receptor (beta chain) is shown here with its context. Its antigen is as yet unknown. 5'RACE template switching with UMIs generated TCR beta cDNA. TCRdb re-called the 5' RACE reads; every CDR3 protein appears as one record, without DNA. Its listing shows a few hundred thousand distinct CDR3 sequences. The data originate from a study of T cells expressing NK-cell markers. The CDR3 spans 16 residues. Looked up from germline, CDR1 is DFQATT and CDR2 is SNEGSKA (reference sequence). Study results and limitations: In four donors, dominant clonotypes made up roughly 28.3-65% of CD3+CD56-NKG2C+ cells. There remained a lack of clarity about HCMV specificity of expanded NKG2C+ T cell clones. Of the CD8+ T cells in about 6 donors, about 1.0-7.0% belonged to dominant NKG2C+ clonotypes.

The V call is TRBV20-1, the J call TRBJ2-5; TCRdb indicates TRBD2, and absent DNA this call remains unverified. The receptor comes from a man aged 18 to 29 in good health. Input material: blood T cells: a sorted CD56 or NKG2C T cell subset, CD4+ or CD8+ T cells, or bulk PBMC T cells (not recorded which). Here the CDR3 reads CSAREGLAGVRETQYF.